Listed here are 30 T cell receptor beta chains from one sample, sequenced in a study of cytomegalovirus exposure and HLA in healthy donors. PCR employed 60 Vbeta and 13 Jbeta primers. TCRdb keeps only in-frame clones here, not all; method: immunoSEQ multiplex PCR. Among over 100,000 clones, 65% to 90% were seen once, and the ten largest hold 2.2%. Source material: PBMCs. The receptor source for this set is a woman aged 30 to 39 in good health and CMV-seronegative.

In this sample, this clone turned up once. The CDR3 here is CASSLNRGDEAFF. The CDR3 nucleotides are TGTGCCAGCAGCTTGAACAGGGGGGACGAAGCTTTCTTT. The chain has TRBV11-2 and TRBJ1-1; 8 bases are shared with TRBD1. The trim removed 3 bases at V and 8 bases at J, leaving 5 bases unmatched. From germline, CDR1 is SGHAT and CDR2 FQNNGV. The CDR3 consists of 13 residues.

This chain links TRBV27 with TRBJ1-2; TRBD1 is a possible D gene (5 bases). The CDR3 loop spans 16 amino acids. Germline loops: CDR1 MNHEY, CDR2 SMNVEV (reference sequence). Between the trimmed V and J ends, which lost 6 bases and 4 bases, there was a span of 21 bases. In DNA, the CDR3 is TGTGCCAGCAGCGGGCTCGGGGGGGACCTACTCTATGGCTACACCTTC. It specifies CASSGLGGDLLYGYTF.

V usage is TRBV15 and J usage is TRBJ2-5; weak D call: TRBD2 (5 bases). Trimming removed 3 bases from V and 9 bases from J, with 17 bases in between. The CDR3 sequence is 14 residues long. The germline CDR1 and CDR2 sequences are LNHNV and YYDKDF (reference sequence). The CDR3 loop is CATSRDSIPRSQYF. The CDR3 region has the DNA TGTGCCACCAGCAGGGACTCTATCCCGAGGTCCCAGTACTTC.

The CDR3 loop is CASSLLGRGQSTEAFF. Written as DNA, the CDR3 is TGTGCCAGCAGCTTGCTGGGCAGGGGGCAAAGCACTGAAGCTTTCTTT. The chain has TRBV5-6 and TRBJ1-1; 8 bases map to TRBD1. This CDR3 has 16 amino acids. V dropped 1 base and J dropped 4; count of bases not matched to a gene: 9. Germline CDR1 is SGHDT and CDR2 is YYEEEE. The full variable domain, its missing parts supplied by reference TRBV5-6 and TRBJ1-1, is DAGVTQSPTHLIKTRGQQVTLRCSPKSGHDTVSWYQQALGQGPQFIFQYYEEEERQRGNFPDRFSGHQFPNYSSELNVNALLLGDSALYLCASSLLGRGQSTEAFFGQGTRLTVV.

This chain uses TRBV28 with TRBJ1-5, with 10 bases identical to TRBD1. This CDR3 comprises 15 residues. Per germline, CDR1 MDHEN and CDR2 SYDVKM. V dropped 5 bases and J dropped 6; count of bases not matched to a gene: 7. The CDR3 coding sequence is TGTGCCAGCAGTCTCGGACAGGGGGTGGGTCAGCCCCAGCATTTT. It encodes CASSLGQGVGQPQHF.

The V gene is TRBV5-5, the J gene TRBJ1-1; possibly TRBD1 for D (5 bases). The V end lost 1 base, the J end lost 1 base, and 14 bases lay between the germline ends. The CDR3 has 16 amino acids. Germline V CDR1 and CDR2: SGHKS, YYEKEE (reference sequence). CDR3 region: CASSLLGGETNTEAFF. The CDR3 coding sequence is TGTGCCAGCAGCTTGTTGGGGGGGGAGACGAACACTGAAGCTTTCTTT.

The chain couples TRBV25-1 to TRBJ1-2; D perhaps matches TRBD1 (6 bases). Germline V gene lookup returns CDR1 MGHDK and CDR2 SYGVNS. With 4 bases removed from V and 4 bases from J, the gap between germline ends came to 10 bases. This CDR3 spans 13 amino acids. CDR3 in DNA: TGTGCCAGCAGTGTAGGGGGGGCCTATGGCTACACCTTC. Its translation is CASSVGGAYGYTF.

This chain uses TRBV28 with TRBJ1-5; D remains unclear. In germline, CDR1 is MDHEN, CDR2 SYDVKM. CDR3 length: 14 residues. The V gene lost 0 bases and the J gene lost 5 bases, with 8 bases spanning the gap. Here the CDR3 reads CASSLWPGDQPQHF. CDR3 nucleotides: TGTGCCAGCAGTTTATGGCCCGGGGATCAGCCCCAGCATTTT. The variable domain in full, with the rest retrieved from reference TRBV28 and TRBJ1-5, is DVKVTQSSRYLVKRTGEKVFLECVQDMDHENMFWYRQDPGLGLRLIYFSYDVKMKEKGDIPEGYSVSREKKERFSLILESASTNQTSMYLCASSLWPGDQPQHFGDGTRLSIL.

The rearrangement joins TRBV7-9 to TRBJ2-7, with D unclear. V was shortened by 2 bases and J by 6 bases, with 17 bases between the two germline ends. CDR1 is SEHNR and CDR2 is FQNEAQ in the germline V gene (reference sequence). This CDR3 is 15 amino acids long. This chain's CDR3 is CASSLTSGSFGEQYF. For the CDR3, the DNA is TGTGCCAGCAGCTTAACCTCGGGTAGTTTCGGCGAGCAGTACTTC.

The chain combines TRBV14 with TRBJ2-7, with unresolved D. Germline CDR1 and CDR2: SGHDN and FVKESK. The CDR3 runs to 11 residues. Trimming took 3 bases from V and 5 from J, leaving 5 bases between them. The CDR3 sequence is CASSQSHEQYF. CDR3 nucleotide sequence: TGTGCCAGCAGCCAGTCTCACGAGCAGTACTTC.

This chain links TRBV6-6 with TRBJ2-7; D may be TRBD2 (6 bases). Germline CDR1 and CDR2: MNHNY and SVGAGI (reference sequence). Trimming removed 3 bases at V and 7 bases at J, with 22 bases between. CDR3 length: 16 residues. The CDR3 region has the DNA TGTGCCAGCAGTTATAGGGTTAGCGGTAGGGGTATGGAGCAGTACTTC. It encodes CASSYRVSGRGMEQYF.

This clone came up a few times. This rearrangement joins TRBV7-9 to TRBJ2-2, with TRBD2 as a possible D gene (5 bases). V was clipped by 5 bases and J by 1 base, with 11 bases between them. The CDR3 length is 15 residues. Germline loops: CDR1 SEHNR, CDR2 FQNEAQ (reference sequence). The CDR3 sequence: CASSPLRENTGELFF. CDR3 nucleotide sequence: TGTGCCAGCAGCCCCCTCCGGGAGAACACCGGGGAGCTGTTTTTT.

The table lists this clone with a few counts. V gene TRBV4-1 combines with J gene TRBJ2-7; unclear D gene. The germline V gene encodes CDR1 MGHRA and CDR2 YSYEKL. V was clipped by 0 bases and J by 4 bases, with 13 bases between them. The CDR3 covers 15 residues. The CDR3 nucleotides are TGCGCCAGCAGCCAAGAACCAGCGTGGTCTTACGAGCAGTACTTC. It encodes CASSQEPAWSYEQYF.

The chain combines TRBV10-3 with TRBJ2-7, with a possible D match to TRBD1 (6 bases). CDR1 is ENHRY, CDR2 SYGVKD, per germline. With 0 bases removed from V and 3 bases from J, the gap between germline ends came to 12 bases. There are 15 residues in the CDR3. This chain's CDR3 is CAISESSGHVYEQYF. DNA of the CDR3: TGTGCCATCAGTGAGTCTTCGGGACACGTCTACGAGCAGTACTTC.

The chain recombines TRBV28 with TRBJ2-7, with 7 bases that match TRBD1. CDR1 MDHEN and CDR2 SYDVKM come from the germline V gene. The CDR3 totals 13 residues. V was pared by 6 bases and J by 4 bases, with 6 bases of the junction left unmatched. The CDR3 DNA follows: TGTGCCAGCAGGAGACAGGGTCGGTACGAGCAGTACTTC. It specifies CASRRQGRYEQYF.

This clone was recorded a few times. The V gene is TRBV28, the J gene TRBJ1-1, with a possible D match to TRBD1 (5 bases). This CDR3 region has 16 residues. The germline CDR1 and CDR2 sequences are MDHEN and SYDVKM. Trimming took 3 bases from V and 6 from J, leaving 20 bases between them. CDR3 sequence reads: CASSLVRVRGSPEAFF. The CDR3 DNA reads as TGTGCCAGCAGTTTGGTCAGGGTAAGGGGCTCTCCTGAAGCTTTCTTT. Full variable domain (outside the CDR3, taken from reference TRBV28 and TRBJ1-1): DVKVTQSSRYLVKRTGEKVFLECVQDMDHENMFWYRQDPGLGLRLIYFSYDVKMKEKGDIPEGYSVSREKKERFSLILESASTNQTSMYLCASSLVRVRGSPEAFFGQGTRLTVV.

The gene calls are TRBV5-1 and TRBJ2-7, with 7 nucleotides matching TRBD1. The CDR3 totals 16 residues. The germline gives CDR1 SGHRS, CDR2 YFSETQ. J lost 3 bases, V lost 1 base, and 10 bases had no gene match. CDR3 region: CASSLTVAGGDYEQYF. CDR3 sequence (DNA): TGCGCCAGCAGCTTGACTGTCGCAGGGGGAGACTACGAGCAGTACTTC.

CDR3: CASGYRRGSFTYEQYF. The CDR3 region has the DNA TGTGCCAGCGGGTACAGGAGGGGAAGTTTTACCTACGAGCAGTACTTC. The V gene is TRBV13, the J gene TRBJ2-7; a weak D match, TRBD2 (6 bases). The CDR3 is 16 amino acids. The germline CDR1 and CDR2 sequences are PRHDT and FYEKMQ (reference sequence). V was trimmed by 8 bases and J by 2 bases, leaving 22 bases between them. Supplemented by reference TRBV13 and TRBJ2-7, the full variable domain reads AAGVIQSPRHLIKEKRETATLKCYPIPRHDTVYWYQQGPGQDPQFLISFYEKMQSDKGSIPDRFSAQQFSDYHSELNMSSLELGDSALYFCASGYRRGSFTYEQYFGPGTRLTVT.

The V call is TRBV5-1, the J call TRBJ2-4, with TRBD1 matching 11 bases. Germline CDR1 is SGHRS and CDR2 is YFSETQ. Germline trimming cut 4 bases from V and 6 bases from J; bases unmatched to any gene: 3. The CDR3 is 14 residues long. Here the CDR3 reads CASSAGTGGNIQYF. The CDR3 DNA is TGCGCCAGCAGCGCGGGGACAGGGGGAAACATTCAGTACTTC.

This clone was recorded a few times. The V and J genes are TRBV9 and TRBJ2-1; D is unresolved. Per the germline V gene, CDR1 is SGDLS and CDR2 is YYNGEE. The CDR3 covers 13 residues. Trimming stripped 0 bases from V and 6 bases from J, with 7 bases between. CDR3: CASSVGLSNEQFF. As DNA, the CDR3 is TGTGCCAGCAGCGTAGGGCTCTCCAATGAGCAGTTCTTC.

Worth noting for this clone: One end of the junction fails to match germline, which may point to a read error. This chain connects TRBV28 to TRBJ2-7; maybe TRBD2 (6 bases). Germline CDR1 MDHEN, CDR2 SYDVKM. The CDR3 runs 14 residues. This CDR3 is CASSLYRLGGPSFF. As DNA, the CDR3 is TGTGCCAGCAGTTTATATCGGTTGGGAGGTCCCTCGTTCTTC.

This clone was recorded a few times. The chain has TRBV27 and TRBJ2-7; D perhaps matches TRBD2 (5 bases). Germline CDR1 reads MNHEY; CDR2 reads SMNVEV (reference sequence). The V end lost 5 bases, the J end lost 4 bases, and 12 bases lay between the germline ends. This CDR3 region has 13 residues. CDR3 DNA: TGTGCCAGCAGTCCGGGGTCAAAGTACGAGCAGTACTTC. Translating gives CASSPGSKYEQYF.

The gene calls are TRBV21-1 and TRBJ1-5; the table's D call of TRBD1 was not tested on the DNA. TRBV21-1 is a pseudogene. The CDR3 covers 17 residues. As DNA, the CDR3 is TGTGCCAGCAGCTTTCGGACAGCCCCATATAGCAATCAGCCCCAGCATTTT. This sequence encodes CASSFRTAPYSNQPQHF.

CDR3 bases: TGTGCCAGCAGCCCGGATCGTGGGGCGGGAGCTAATACGCAGTATTTT. Its translation is CASSPDRGAGANTQYF. The chain carries TRBV5-6 and TRBJ2-3; TRBD2 matches at 7 bases. V shed 4 bases, J shed 7 bases, and the junction held 15 bases outside the gene matches. This CDR3 is 16 amino acids long. Germline loops: CDR1 SGHDT, CDR2 YYEEEE.

V usage is TRBV28 and J usage is TRBJ2-7, with D possibly being TRBD2 (6 bases). Trimming removed 6 bases from V and 3 bases from J, with 18 bases in between. There are 15 residues in the CDR3. CDR1 and CDR2 (germline): MDHEN, SYDVKM. The CDR3 sequence: CASSDLPGLSYEQYF. CDR3 DNA: TGTGCCAGCAGCGATTTACCGGGACTGAGCTACGAGCAGTACTTC.

V and J are TRBV5-8 and TRBJ2-1; 8 positions agree with TRBD1. Germline assignment: CDR1 SGHTS and CDR2 YDEGEE. There are 16 residues in the CDR3. Trimming took 5 bases from V and 8 from J; bases not matched to a gene: 15. CDR3 nucleotides: TGTGCCAGCAGTGAATATTCCGGGACAGGTCTACATGAGCAGTTCTTC. It is translated as CASSEYSGTGLHEQFF.

V is TRBV7-2 and J is TRBJ2-1; 7 bases align to TRBD2. Germline assignment: CDR1 SGHTA and CDR2 FQGNSA. V gave up 6 bases and J gave up 5 bases; unmatched junction bases: 7. The CDR3 consists of 14 residues. CDR3 DNA: TGTGCCAGCAGACTCCCGGGAGGTAACAATGAGCAGTTCTTC. It is translated as CASRLPGGNNEQFF. Together with reference TRBV7-2 and TRBJ2-1, the CDR3 gives the full variable domain: GAGVSQSPSNKVTEKGKDVELRCDPISGHTALYWYRQSLGQGLEFLIYFQGNSAPDKSGLPSDRFSAERTGGSVSTLTIQRTQQEDSAVYLCASRLPGGNNEQFFGPGTRLTVL.

This chain connects TRBV7-2 to TRBJ1-2; unclear D gene. The V gene lost 0 bases and the J gene lost 4 bases, with 6 bases spanning the gap. This CDR3 is 13 amino acids long. The germline gives CDR1 SGHTA, CDR2 FQGNSA. The CDR3 DNA is TGTGCCAGCAGCTTAGCCGGTGTCTATGGCTACACCTTC. Translation: CASSLAGVYGYTF.

The rearrangement links TRBV29-1 to TRBJ1-2, with D hard to call. The CDR3 runs 14 residues. Trimming cost V 7 bases and J 1 base, with 16 bases left between them. The germline gives CDR1 SQVTM, CDR2 ANQGSEA. CDR3 nucleotide sequence: TGCAGCGCTACCCCGGGGTTGCATAACTATGGCTACACCTTC. It yields the protein CSATPGLHNYGYTF.

The chain is built from TRBV7-8 and TRBJ2-1; 16 nucleotides match TRBD2. The CDR3 consists of 17 residues. Germline CDR1 is SGHVS and CDR2 is FQNEAQ. The V gene end was trimmed by 6 bases and the J gene end by 7 bases; junction bases not matched to a gene: 9. The DNA for the CDR3 is TGTGCCAGCAGGAACACCGGGACTAGCGGGAGGGGGAATGAGCAGTTCTTC. Protein sequence: CASRNTGTSGRGNEQFF.